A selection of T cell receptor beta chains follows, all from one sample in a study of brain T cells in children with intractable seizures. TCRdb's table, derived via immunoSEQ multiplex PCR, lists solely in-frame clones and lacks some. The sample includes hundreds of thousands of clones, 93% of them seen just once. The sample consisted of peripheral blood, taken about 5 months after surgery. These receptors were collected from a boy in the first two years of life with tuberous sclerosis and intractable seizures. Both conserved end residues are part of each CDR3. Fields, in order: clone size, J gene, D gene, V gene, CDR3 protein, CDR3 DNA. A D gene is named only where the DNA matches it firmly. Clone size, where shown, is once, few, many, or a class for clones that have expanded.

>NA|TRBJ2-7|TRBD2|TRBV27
CASRQTSAFPYEQYF
TGTGCCAGCAGGCAGACTAGCGCGTTTCCCTACGAGCAGTACTTC
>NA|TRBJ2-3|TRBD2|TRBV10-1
CASSEREEEYGTQYF
TGCGCCAGCAGTGAGCGGGAGGAGGAATACGGTACGCAGTATTTT
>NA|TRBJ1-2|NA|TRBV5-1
CASSFPGHDEYGYTF
TGCGCCAGCAGCTTCCCCGGACATGATGAGTATGGCTACACCTTC
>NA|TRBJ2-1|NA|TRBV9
CASSLTPHREQFF
TGTGCCAGCAGCCTCACCCCCCACAGGGAGCAGTTCTTC
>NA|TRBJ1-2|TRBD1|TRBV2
CASSQTWDRDYGYTF
TGTGCCAGCAGTCAAACATGGGACAGGGACTATGGCTACACCTTC
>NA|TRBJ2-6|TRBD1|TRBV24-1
CASSSGQGTGANVLTF
TGTGCCAGCTCGTCGGGACAGGGGACCGGGGCCAACGTCCTGACTTTC
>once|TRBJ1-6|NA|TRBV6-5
CASSYSQGFNSPLHF
TGTGCCAGCAGTTACTCCCAGGGTTTCAATTCACCCCTCCACTTT
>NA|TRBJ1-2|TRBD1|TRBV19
CASGQGGYGYTF
TGTGCCAGTGGACAGGGAGGCTATGGCTACACCTTC
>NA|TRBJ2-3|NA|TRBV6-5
CASSLDSGGSTDTQYF
TGTGCCAGCAGTTTGGACAGCGGTGGGAGCACAGATACGCAGTATTTT
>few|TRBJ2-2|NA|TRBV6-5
CASSSTRRMNTGELFF
TGTGCCAGCAGTTCCACTCGACGGATGAACACCGGGGAGCTGTTTTTT
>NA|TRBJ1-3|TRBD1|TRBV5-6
CASSLGGTGTLSGNTIYF
TGTGCCAGCAGCTTGGGTGGGACAGGGACTCTATCTGGAAACACCATATATTTT
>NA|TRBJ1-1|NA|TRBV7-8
CASGEQGYTEAFF
TGTGCCAGCGGGGAACAGGGATACACTGAAGCTTTCTTT
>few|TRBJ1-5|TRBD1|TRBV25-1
CASSGQGPQPQHF
TGTGCCAGCAGCGGACAGGGACCGCAGCCCCAGCATTTT
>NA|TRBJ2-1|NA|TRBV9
CASSVFASYNEQFF
TGTGCCAGCAGCGTATTCGCATCCTACAATGAGCAGTTCTTC
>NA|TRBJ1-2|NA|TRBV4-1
CASSQDQAGAYGYTF
TGCGCCAGCAGCCAAGATCAGGCAGGGGCCTATGGCTACACCTTC
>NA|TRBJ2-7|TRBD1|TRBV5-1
CASSLTGGEQYF
TGCGCCAGCAGCTTGACAGGGGGCGAGCAGTACTTC
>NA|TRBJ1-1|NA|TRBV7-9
CASSLQGENTEAFF
TGTGCCAGCAGCTTACAGGGAGAGAACACTGAAGCTTTCTTT
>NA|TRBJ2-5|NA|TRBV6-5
CASSFSAEQETQYF
TGTGCCAGCAGTTTTTCAGCGGAACAAGAGACCCAGTACTTC
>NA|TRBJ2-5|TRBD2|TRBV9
CASSVAGGGPTETQYF
TGTGCCAGCAGCGTAGCTGGCGGGGGGCCTACAGAGACCCAGTACTTC
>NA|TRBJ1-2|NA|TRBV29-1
CSVEGTRTNYGYTF
TGCAGCGTTGAAGGGACTAGGACCAACTATGGCTACACCTTC
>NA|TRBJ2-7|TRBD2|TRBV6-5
CASNSGGGEQYF
TGTGCCAGCAACTCGGGAGGGGGCGAGCAGTACTTC
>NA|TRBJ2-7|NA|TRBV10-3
CAISDWSEGGEQYF
TGTGCCATCAGTGATTGGTCAGAGGGTGGCGAGCAGTACTTC
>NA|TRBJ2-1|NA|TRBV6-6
CASSYDPGAYNEQFF
TGTGCCAGCAGTTACGACCCCGGGGCGTACAATGAGCAGTTCTTC
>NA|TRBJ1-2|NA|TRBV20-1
CSASWGQGYGYTF
TGCAGTGCTAGTTGGGGTCAGGGATATGGCTACACCTTC
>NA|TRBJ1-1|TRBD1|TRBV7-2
CASSRRPGQGGRTTEAFF
TGTGCCAGCAGCAGACGCCCGGGACAGGGGGGGCGAACAACTGAAGCTTTCTTT
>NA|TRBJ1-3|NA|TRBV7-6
CASSLELPGSGNTIYF
TGTGCCAGCAGCTTAGAACTTCCTGGCTCTGGAAACACCATATATTTT
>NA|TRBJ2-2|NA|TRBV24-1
CATSRGIAGELFF
TGTGCCACCAGCAGGGGCATCGCCGGGGAGCTGTTTTTT
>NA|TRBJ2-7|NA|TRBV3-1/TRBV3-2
CASSQETSTYEQYF
TGTGCCAGCAGCCAAGAGACTAGTACCTACGAGCAGTACTTC
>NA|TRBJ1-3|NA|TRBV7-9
CASSSPGPTLLWNTIYF
TGTGCCAGCAGCTCCCCGGGACCGACTCTCCTTTGGAACACCATATATTTT
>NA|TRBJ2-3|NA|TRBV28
CASSPLGESTDTQYF
TGTGCCAGCTCCCCCCTCGGGGAGAGCACAGATACGCAGTATTTT
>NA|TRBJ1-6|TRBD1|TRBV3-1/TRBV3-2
CASSQDLYRDSSPLHF
TGTGCCAGCAGCCAAGATTTATATCGGGACAGTTCACCCCTCCACTTT
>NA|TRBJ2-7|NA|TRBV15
CATSRAGQLNYPYEQYF
TGTGCCACCAGCAGAGCCGGACAGCTGAACTATCCCTACGAGCAGTACTTC
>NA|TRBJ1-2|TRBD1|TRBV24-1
CATSEGTGGGYGYTF
TGTGCCACCAGTGAGGGGACAGGGGGCGGCTATGGCTACACCTTC
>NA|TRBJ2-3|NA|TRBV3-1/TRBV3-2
CASSQDSGTTDTQYF
TGTGCCAGCAGCCAAGATTCCGGGACCACAGATACGCAGTATTTT
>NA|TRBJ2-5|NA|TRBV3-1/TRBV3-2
CASSQVGGYQETQYF
TGTGCCAGCAGCCAAGTTGGAGGATACCAAGAGACCCAGTACTTC
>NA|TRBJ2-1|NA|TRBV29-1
CSVEGTPINNEQFF
TGCAGCGTTGAAGGGACTCCGATTAACAATGAGCAGTTCTTC